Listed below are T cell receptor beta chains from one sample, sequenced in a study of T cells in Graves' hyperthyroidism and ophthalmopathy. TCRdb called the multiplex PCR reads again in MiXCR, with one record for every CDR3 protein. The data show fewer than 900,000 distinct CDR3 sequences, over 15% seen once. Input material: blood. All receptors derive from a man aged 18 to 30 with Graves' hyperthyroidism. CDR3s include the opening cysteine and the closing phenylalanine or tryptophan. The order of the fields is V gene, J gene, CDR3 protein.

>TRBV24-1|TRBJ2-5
CATSDAAGDETQYF
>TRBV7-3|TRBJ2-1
CASSSEAGVRYNEQFF
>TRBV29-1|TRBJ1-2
CSAGQGANYGYTF
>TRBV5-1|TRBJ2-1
CASSLDREDNEQFF
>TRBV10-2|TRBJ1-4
CASYGGGEGDEKLFF
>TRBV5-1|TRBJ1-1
CASSVTTNTEAFF
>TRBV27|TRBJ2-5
CASTPVGGAETQYF
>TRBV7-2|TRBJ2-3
CASNLRGAASTDTQYF
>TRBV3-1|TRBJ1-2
CASSQDFRLLDGYTF
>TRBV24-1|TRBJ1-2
CATSDPRTGDYGYTF
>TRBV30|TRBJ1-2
CAWSVLSGASYTF
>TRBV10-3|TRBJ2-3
CAISESSGLADGTDTQYF
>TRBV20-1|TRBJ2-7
CSALNRGTASYEQYF
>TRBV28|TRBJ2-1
CASTPLRVEGEQFF
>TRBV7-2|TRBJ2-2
CASSLFAGDTLTGELFF
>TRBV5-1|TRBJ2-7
CASSLGRDYEQYF
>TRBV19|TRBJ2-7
CASSQGPRYEQYF
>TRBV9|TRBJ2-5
CASSVEGRSETQYF
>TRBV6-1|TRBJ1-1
CASSAFHRGTNTEAFF
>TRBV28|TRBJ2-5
CASSLAGDRETQYF
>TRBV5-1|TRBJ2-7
CASSLGSLGLAGETHEQYF
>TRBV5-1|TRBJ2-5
CASSLADPSTSVKETQYF
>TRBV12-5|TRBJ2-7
CASGPRGDSYEQYF
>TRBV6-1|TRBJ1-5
CASSLGQGFNQPQHF
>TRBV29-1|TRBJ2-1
CSVVGTGGDEQFF
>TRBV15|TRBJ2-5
CATSRDIETQYF
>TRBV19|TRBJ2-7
CASSLTGTANYEQYF
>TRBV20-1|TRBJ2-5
CSARDFGGGETQYF
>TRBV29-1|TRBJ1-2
CSVVGTNNYGYTF
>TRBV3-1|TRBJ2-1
CASSPMGAGGQNEQFF
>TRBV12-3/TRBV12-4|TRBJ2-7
CASTGTATTNEQYF
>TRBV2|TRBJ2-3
CAILIRGRDSRGIDTQYF
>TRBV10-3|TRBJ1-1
CAISGPGEPEAFF
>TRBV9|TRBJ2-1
CASSTSSGTSGSAEQFF
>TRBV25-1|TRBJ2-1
CASSPPQLAGNNEQFF
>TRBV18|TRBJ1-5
CASSPRTGDSNQPQHF
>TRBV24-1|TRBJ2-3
CATSDLRTGGTDTQYF
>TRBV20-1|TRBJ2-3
CSALLAGGPSEADTQYF
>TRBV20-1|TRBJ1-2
CSANYGTAYGYTF
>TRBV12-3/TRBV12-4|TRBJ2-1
CASSALAGGTYNEQFF
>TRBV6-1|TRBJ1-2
CASSEITGSSYTF
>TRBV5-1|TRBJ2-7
CASSGTGSSSYEQYF
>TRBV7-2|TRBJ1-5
CASSLGPGSGSTQPQHF
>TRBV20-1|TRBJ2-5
CSASPTSRLAGGEETQYF